The entry below describes one T cell receptor (beta chain). The specificity of this receptor is unknown. No qualities accompany the bases; no much larger clone lies one base away. The collaborating institutions used their own protocols to collect whole blood in K2EDTA tubes. For TCRbeta analysis, collaborators shipped samples in one of three forms: frozen whole blood, isolated PBMCs, or DNA extracted from either of those sample types. This sample is drawn from a study of blood T cell repertoires in COVID-19 (dated by TCRdb to the early 2020s). At the level of the whole study: The collaborator samples originated in the United States, Italy and Spain and spanned the acute and convalescent phases of COVID-19. The material from the prospective study consisted of cDNA or gDNA derived from T cells, B-cell-depleted T cells, or PBMCs. The repertoires were released in a freely available public database intended as a resource for research on the immune response to SARS-CoV-2. Where available, HLA class I and class II types were taken from metadata supplied by the sample provider and were not determined by assay-based typing. The sample metadata nearly always contained a de-identified subject ID, COVID-19 status, age in years and sex. Subjects who had been exposed to COVID-19, were actively infected with it, or had recovered from it provided the deeply sampled blood TCRbeta repertoires that made up the dataset. Samples came from the ongoing ImmuneRACE study (first 160 participants) plus 1,254 subjects from 6 global collaborators.

The paper's findings and limits, for the study overall: Clinical and demographic metadata were provided uncurated, with the amount varying by source and participant.

The immunoSEQ Assay, a bias-controlled multiplex PCR, was used to amplify TCRbeta CDR3 regions from genomic DNA. The original pipeline was this. Within the assay, amplification of reference gene primers was used to estimate how many nucleated cells each sample contained. Sequence reads were collapsed and filtered to measure the absolute abundance of every unique TCRbeta CDR3 rearrangement. For each sample, productive Simpson clonality was calculated as the square root of Simpson's diversity index across productive rearrangements. In its TCRdb copy, this immuneACCESS table keeps in-frame sequences only and misses some clones. Where compared with another copy, unresolved V genes explain less than half of these, and the others have no known cause. V and J calls and clone size are as listed in that table; D and trimming were resolved from the DNA. The sample table shows around 140,000 clones, and around 90% are seen once. The ten largest clonotypes hold 1.8% of the sample.

V and J are trimmed by 3 bases and 1 base, and the gene matches miss 8 bases of the junction. The CDR3 sequence holds 16 residues, the cysteine and phenylalanine included. The kept DNA is CDR3 alone, 48 bases in frame from the first base. CDR1 and CDR2 (SGHDT, YYEEEE) derive from the germline V gene. The sequence was collected from a man in his 70s with acute or convalescent COVID-19. This receptor chain uses TRBV5-6 and TRBJ1-2; 8 junctional bases match TRBD1. The sample taken for sequencing was peripheral blood. The CDR3 reads CASSYGQGVVNYGYTF. In nucleotides, the sequence is TGTGCCAGCAGCTACGGACAGGGTGTCGTTAACTATGGCTACACCTTC.